This T cell receptor beta chain was sequenced for a study of blood T cell repertoires in COVID-19. Turning to the study itself: Acute and convalescent COVID-19 specimens originated in the United States, Italy and Spain. Nucleic acid was either cDNA or gDNA, and it came from T cells, B-cell-depleted T cells, or PBMCs.

The V and J ends lost 5 bases and 3 bases respectively, with 5 bases between them. This CDR3 is 11 amino acids long. CDR1 is SNHLY and CDR2 is FYNNEI in the germline V gene. As handled by the study authors: Amplification of reference gene primers was used by the study to estimate nucleated cell counts. Assay: immunoSEQ multiplex PCR; the TCRdb copy retains only in-frame clones and omits some. That table supplies the V and J calls and clone size; D and trimming were determined from the DNA. Among approximately 100,000 clones listed, 83% were seen once. Sequences were obtained from peripheral blood. The gene calls are TRBV2 and TRBJ2-7, with D unresolved. The TCR comes from an older woman with acute or convalescent COVID-19. CDR3 in amino acids: CASSNHYEQYF. In DNA, the CDR3 is TGTGCCAGCAGTAATCACTACGAGCAGTACTTC.